This passage covers 18 T cell receptor beta chains from one sample sequenced in a study of T cells in localized non-small cell lung cancer. The protocol was immunoSEQ multiplex PCR, while the TCRdb copy is restricted to in-frame clones and leaves out a portion. This table has 1,300 to 1,500 clones, roughly 27% appearing once. The input for sequencing was normal lung tissue next to the tumor, taken before any cancer treatment. These TCRs come from a woman aged 18 to 55 with stage III lung adenocarcinoma.

V and J are TRBV11-3 and TRBJ2-1; unclear D gene. CDR3 length: 14 amino acids. Trimming cost V 3 bases and J 5 bases, with 11 bases left between them. CDR1 and CDR2 (germline): SGHNT, YENEEA. CDR3 bases: TGTGCCAGCAGCTTCGGACGGACCAACAATGAGCAGTTCTTC. Its protein is CASSFGRTNNEQFF.

J is TRBJ1-1 and V is TRBV19, with no clear D. The V gene's germline CDR1 is LNHDA and CDR2 SQIVND (reference sequence). This CDR3 has 14 amino acids. The ends were cut back, 3 bases at V and 0 bases at J, with 8 bases in the middle. In DNA, the CDR3 is TGTGCCAGTAGTATTGCACAGATGAACACTGAAGCTTTCTTT. Its protein is CASSIAQMNTEAFF.

The chain is built from TRBV18 and TRBJ1-3, with a tentative D call TRBD1 (5 bases). CDR1 KGHSH and CDR2 LQKENI come from the germline V gene. V lost 5 bases to trimming and J lost 2 bases, with 13 bases between them. The CDR3 contains 15 residues. Here the CDR3 reads CASSSRTGPGNTIYF. As DNA, the CDR3 is TGTGCCAGCTCATCTCGAACGGGACCTGGAAACACCATATATTTT. The full variable domain, rest sourced from reference TRBV18 and TRBJ1-3, is NAGVMQNPRHLVRRRGQEARLRCSPMKGHSHVYWYRQLPEEGLKFMVYLQKENIIDESGMPKERFSAEFPKEGPSILRIQQVVRGDSAAYFCASSSRTGPGNTIYFGEGSWLTVV.

This clone was detected only once. V gene TRBV19 combines with J gene TRBJ2-4; TRBD2 matches at 15 bases. Unmatched junction bases numbered 16, after V lost 5 bases and J lost 8 bases. This CDR3 has 19 amino acids. Germline V gives CDR1 LNHDA, CDR2 SQIVND (reference sequence). CDR3 nucleotide sequence: TGTGCCAGTAGTCGCCGAGGAACGGGACTAGCGGGGGGCTTAGACATTCAGTACTTC. Amino acid sequence: CASSRRGTGLAGGLDIQYF.

The V and J genes are TRBV29-1 and TRBJ2-7; a possible D gene is TRBD1 (5 bases). Germline V gives CDR1 SQVTM, CDR2 ANQGSEA. The CDR3 runs to 13 residues. The V end lost 7 bases, the J end lost 0 bases, and 13 bases lay between the germline ends. CDR3 in amino acids: CSAGSGASYEQYF. The CDR3 DNA reads as TGCAGCGCCGGATCTGGGGCCTCCTACGAGCAGTACTTC.

This clone was seen only a few times. This chain links TRBV29-1 with TRBJ1-5; tentatively, D is TRBD1 (5 bases). The CDR3 has 13 residues. Trimming pared 6 bases from V and 7 bases from J, leaving 16 bases between. Germline CDR1 reads SQVTM; CDR2 reads ANQGSEA. CDR3 region: CSVLDAGGQPQHF. CDR3 nucleotide sequence: TGCAGCGTGCTCGACGCGGGGGGGCAGCCCCAGCATTTT.

The rearrangement uses TRBV14 and TRBJ1-3, with a possible D match to TRBD1 (5 bases). The CDR3 spans 15 residues. Between the trimmed V and J ends, which lost 3 bases and 3 bases, there was a span of 12 bases. CDR1 and CDR2 (germline): SGHDN, FVKESK. The CDR3 DNA follows: TGTGCCAGCAGCCACGCCGGGGGGTATGGAAACACCATATATTTT. It codes for CASSHAGGYGNTIYF.

This clone was seen more than once but under ten times. CDR3 nucleotide sequence: TGTGCCAGCAGCCCCCGTCTCGGGGCGGACACTGAAGCTTTCTTT. Amino acids: CASSPRLGADTEAFF. The chain recombines TRBV11-3 with TRBJ1-1; D is possibly TRBD1 (5 bases). V gave up 5 bases and J gave up 3 bases, with 16 bases separating them. Looked up from germline, CDR1 is SGHNT and CDR2 is YENEEA. The length of the CDR3 is 15 residues. Complete variable domain (other parts from reference TRBV11-3 and TRBJ1-1): EAGVVQSPRYKIIEKKQPVAFWCNPISGHNTLYWYLQNLGQGPELLIRYENEEAVDDSQLPKDRFSAERLKGVDSTLKIQPAELGDSAVYLCASSPRLGADTEAFFGQGTRLTVV.

The chain links TRBV9 to TRBJ1-6; weak D call: TRBD1 (5 bases). There are 17 residues in the CDR3. CDR1 and CDR2 (germline): SGDLS, YYNGEE. V was cut by 3 bases and J by 8 bases, with 21 bases left in between. CDR3 DNA: TGTGCCAGCAGCGCCCGTCGGTTGGGGGGTGGTGATTCACCCCTCCACTTT. Amino acid sequence: CASSARRLGGGDSPLHF.

In its sample, this clone ranks as medium-sized. The chain uses TRBV11-3 and TRBJ2-6; possibly TRBD2 for D (5 bases). V was pared by 1 base and J by 0 bases, with 16 bases between. Germline V lookup: CDR1 SGHNT, CDR2 YENEEA. CDR3 length equals 19 residues. The CDR3 here is CASSLGTPSPNSGANVLTF. DNA for the CDR3: TGTGCCAGCAGCTTAGGGACTCCCTCACCAAACTCTGGGGCCAACGTCCTGACTTTC. Full variable domain (missing parts from reference TRBV11-3 and TRBJ2-6): EAGVVQSPRYKIIEKKQPVAFWCNPISGHNTLYWYLQNLGQGPELLIRYENEEAVDDSQLPKDRFSAERLKGVDSTLKIQPAELGDSAVYLCASSLGTPSPNSGANVLTFGAGSRLTVL.

This chain joins TRBV6-8 and TRBJ2-2; D is unclear. There are 12 residues in the CDR3. Trimming took off 5 bases at V and 0 bases at J, with 1 base between the two ends. Germline V gives CDR1 MNHGY, CDR2 SAAAGT. The CDR3 is CASSTNTGELFF. CDR3 sequence (DNA): TGTGCCAGCAGTACGAACACCGGGGAGCTGTTTTTT.

This clone was seen a handful of times. The chain employs TRBV30 and TRBJ2-7, with D perhaps being TRBD1 or TRBD2 (5 bases each). Germline assignment: CDR1 GTSNPN and CDR2 SVGIG (reference sequence). The CDR3 totals 15 residues. Deletions cut 2 bases from V and 2 bases from J, with 16 bases between. CDR3 DNA: TGTGCCTGGAGTTCCACGGGGCAGGCCGCCTACGAGCAGTACTTC. Protein: CAWSSTGQAAYEQYF.

The chain is built from TRBV18 and TRBJ1-1; no clear D. This CDR3 has 12 amino acids. CDR1 is KGHSH and CDR2 is LQKENI in the germline V gene. V gave up 2 bases and J gave up 8 bases, with 9 bases separating them. CDR3 amino acids: CASSPSDREAFF. The CDR3 nucleotides are TGTGCCAGCTCACCAAGCGACCGGGAAGCTTTCTTT. Filled out from reference TRBV18 and TRBJ1-1, the complete variable domain reads NAGVMQNPRHLVRRRGQEARLRCSPMKGHSHVYWYRQLPEEGLKFMVYLQKENIIDESGMPKERFSAEFPKEGPSILRIQQVVRGDSAAYFCASSPSDREAFFGQGTRLTVV.

This clone was detected only a few times. This chain joins TRBV30 and TRBJ2-5; D might be TRBD1 (5 bases). Trimming pared 0 bases from V and 5 bases from J, leaving 13 bases between. This CDR3 has 14 residues. The germline CDR1 and CDR2 sequences are GTSNPN and SVGIG (reference sequence). The CDR3 loop is CAWSVGRGVETQYF. As DNA, the CDR3 is TGTGCCTGGAGTGTCGGTAGGGGTGTTGAGACCCAGTACTTC.

Sample share makes this clone medium-sized (0.01 to 0.1%). J is TRBJ2-7 and V is TRBV11-3; 7 bases are a match to TRBD1. Trimming at V came to 3 bases and at J to 7 bases, leaving 12 bases not matched to a gene. CDR1 is SGHNT and CDR2 is YENEEA in the germline V gene. This CDR3 is built from 15 residues. In nucleotides, the CDR3 is TGTGCCAGCAGCTTCGATGACAGGGCCGCTCGGGAGCAGTACTTC. This sequence encodes CASSFDDRAAREQYF.

The gene calls are TRBV19 and TRBJ2-1; D possibly corresponds to TRBD2 (5 bases). The V end lost 3 bases, the J end lost 5 bases, and 8 bases lay between the germline ends. From germline, CDR1 is LNHDA and CDR2 SQIVND (reference sequence). This CDR3 spans 13 amino acids. The CDR3 bases are TGTGCCAGTAGTATCCTGAGGGACAATGAGCAGTTCTTC. Amino acid sequence: CASSILRDNEQFF. Looking up the rest from reference TRBV19 and TRBJ2-1 gives the full variable domain: DGGITQSPKYLFRKEGQNVTLSCEQNLNHDAMYWYRQDPGQGLRLIYYSQIVNDFQKGDIAEGYSVSREKKESFPLTVTSAQKNPTAFYLCASSILRDNEQFFGPGTRLTVL.

The chain employs TRBV18 and TRBJ2-2; 7 nucleotides line up with TRBD2. V lost 4 bases and J lost 3; bases outside the gene matches: 8. In germline, CDR1 is KGHSH, CDR2 LQKENI. This CDR3 contains 16 residues. This chain's CDR3 is CASSQQLAEHTGELFF. The DNA for the CDR3 is TGTGCCAGCTCACAGCAGCTAGCGGAGCACACCGGGGAGCTGTTTTTT.

Only a few counts were recorded for this clone. The V gene is TRBV7-6, the J gene TRBJ2-5, with 9 bases identical to TRBD2. From germline, CDR1 is SGHVS and CDR2 FNYEAQ. V lost 6 bases to trimming and J lost 3 bases; unmatched junction nucleotides: 8. The CDR3 has 15 residues. The CDR3 sequence: CASRPAWTSEETQYF. For the CDR3, the DNA is TGTGCCAGCAGACCGGCCTGGACTAGCGAAGAGACCCAGTACTTC.